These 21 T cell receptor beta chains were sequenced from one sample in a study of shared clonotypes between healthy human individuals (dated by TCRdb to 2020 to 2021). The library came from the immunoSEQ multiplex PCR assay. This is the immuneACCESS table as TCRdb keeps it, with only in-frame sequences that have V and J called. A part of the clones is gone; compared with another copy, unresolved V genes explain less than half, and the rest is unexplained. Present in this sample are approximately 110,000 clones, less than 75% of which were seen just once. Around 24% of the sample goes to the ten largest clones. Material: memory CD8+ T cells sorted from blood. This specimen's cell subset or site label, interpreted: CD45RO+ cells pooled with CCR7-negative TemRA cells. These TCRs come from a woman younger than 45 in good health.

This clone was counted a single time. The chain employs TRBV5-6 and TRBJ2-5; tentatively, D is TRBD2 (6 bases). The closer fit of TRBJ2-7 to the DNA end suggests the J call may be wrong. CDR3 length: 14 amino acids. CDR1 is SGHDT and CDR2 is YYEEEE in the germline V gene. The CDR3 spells CASSLNRLAYEQYF. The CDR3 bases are TGTGCCAGCAGCTTAAACAGACTAGCCTACGAGCAGTACTTC.

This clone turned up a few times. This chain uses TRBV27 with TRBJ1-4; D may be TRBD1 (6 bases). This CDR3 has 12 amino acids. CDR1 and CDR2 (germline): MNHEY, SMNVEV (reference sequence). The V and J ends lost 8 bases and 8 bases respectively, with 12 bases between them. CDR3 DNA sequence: TGTGCCAGCTCCCCGGACAGCGAAAAACTGTTTTTT. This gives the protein CASSPDSEKLFF.

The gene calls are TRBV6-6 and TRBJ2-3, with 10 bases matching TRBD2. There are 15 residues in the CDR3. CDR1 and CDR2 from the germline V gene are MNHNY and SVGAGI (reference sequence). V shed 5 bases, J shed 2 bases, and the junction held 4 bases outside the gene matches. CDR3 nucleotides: TGTGCCAGCAGTCGGACTAGCGGCTACACAGATACGCAGTATTTT. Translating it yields CASSRTSGYTDTQYF.

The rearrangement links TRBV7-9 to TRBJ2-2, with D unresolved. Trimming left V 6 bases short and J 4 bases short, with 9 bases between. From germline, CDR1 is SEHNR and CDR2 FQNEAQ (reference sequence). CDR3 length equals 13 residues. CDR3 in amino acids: CASRPTGTGELFF. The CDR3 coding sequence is TGTGCCAGCAGACCCACGGGCACCGGGGAGCTGTTTTTT.

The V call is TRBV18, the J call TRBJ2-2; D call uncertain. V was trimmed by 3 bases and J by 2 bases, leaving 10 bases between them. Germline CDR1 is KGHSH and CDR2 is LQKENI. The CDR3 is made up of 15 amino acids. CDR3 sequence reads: CASSPTVANTGELFF. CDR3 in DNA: TGTGCCAGCTCACCGACCGTGGCAAACACCGGGGAGCTGTTTTTT.

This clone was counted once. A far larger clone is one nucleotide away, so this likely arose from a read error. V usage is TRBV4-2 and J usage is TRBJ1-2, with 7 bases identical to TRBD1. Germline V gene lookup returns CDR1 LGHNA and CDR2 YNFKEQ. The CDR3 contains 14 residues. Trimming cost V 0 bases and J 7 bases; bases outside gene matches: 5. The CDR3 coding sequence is TGTGCCAGCAGCCAAGATTTGACAGGGAGTGGCTACACCTTC. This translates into CASSQDLTGSGYTF.

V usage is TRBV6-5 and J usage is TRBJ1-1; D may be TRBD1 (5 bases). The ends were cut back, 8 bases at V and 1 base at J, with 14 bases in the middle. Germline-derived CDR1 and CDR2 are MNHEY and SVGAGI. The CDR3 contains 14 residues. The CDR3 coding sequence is TGTGCCAGCGGTGTAGCCCAGGGGAACACTGAAGCTTTCTTT. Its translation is CASGVAQGNTEAFF.

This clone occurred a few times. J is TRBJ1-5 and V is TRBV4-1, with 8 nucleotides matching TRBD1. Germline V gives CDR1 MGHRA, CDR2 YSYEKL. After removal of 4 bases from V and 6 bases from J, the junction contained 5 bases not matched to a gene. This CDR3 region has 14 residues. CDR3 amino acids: CASSLGQELQPQHF. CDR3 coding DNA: TGCGCCAGCAGCCTGGGACAGGAGCTTCAGCCCCAGCATTTT.

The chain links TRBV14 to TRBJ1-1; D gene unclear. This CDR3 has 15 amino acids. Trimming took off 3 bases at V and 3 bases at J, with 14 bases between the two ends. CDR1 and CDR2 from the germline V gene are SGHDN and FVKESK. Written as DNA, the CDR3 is TGTGCCAGCAGCCAGCAGGCTGTGATGTACACTGAAGCTTTCTTT. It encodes CASSQQAVMYTEAFF.

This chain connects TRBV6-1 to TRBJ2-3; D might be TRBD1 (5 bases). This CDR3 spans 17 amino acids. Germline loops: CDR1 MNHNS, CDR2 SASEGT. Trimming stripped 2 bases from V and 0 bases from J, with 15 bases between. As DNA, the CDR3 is TGTGCCAGCAGTGAAAGTCTAGGGTCAGGGAGCACAGATACGCAGTATTTT. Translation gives CASSESLGSGSTDTQYF.

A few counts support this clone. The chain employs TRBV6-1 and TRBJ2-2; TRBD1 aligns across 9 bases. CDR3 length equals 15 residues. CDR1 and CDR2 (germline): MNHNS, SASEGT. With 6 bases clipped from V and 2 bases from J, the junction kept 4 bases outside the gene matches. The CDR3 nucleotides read TGTGCCAGCAGACCGGACAGGGGAAACACCGGGGAGCTGTTTTTT. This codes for CASRPDRGNTGELFF.

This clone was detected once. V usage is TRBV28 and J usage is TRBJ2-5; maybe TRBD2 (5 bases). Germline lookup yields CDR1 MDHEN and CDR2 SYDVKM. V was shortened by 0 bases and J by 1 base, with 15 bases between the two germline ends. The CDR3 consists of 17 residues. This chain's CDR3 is CASSLCWCGRPQETQYF. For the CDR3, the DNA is TGTGCCAGCAGTTTATGCTGGTGCGGGCGCCCCCAAGAGACCCAGTACTTC.

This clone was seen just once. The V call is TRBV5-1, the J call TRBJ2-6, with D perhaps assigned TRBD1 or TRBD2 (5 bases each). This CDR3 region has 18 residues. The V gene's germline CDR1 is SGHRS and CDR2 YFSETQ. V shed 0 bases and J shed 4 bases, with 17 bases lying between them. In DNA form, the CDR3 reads TGCGCCAGCAGCTTGGGGGACGGGTTTAGGTCCGGGGCCAACGTCCTGACTTTC. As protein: CASSLGDGFRSGANVLTF.

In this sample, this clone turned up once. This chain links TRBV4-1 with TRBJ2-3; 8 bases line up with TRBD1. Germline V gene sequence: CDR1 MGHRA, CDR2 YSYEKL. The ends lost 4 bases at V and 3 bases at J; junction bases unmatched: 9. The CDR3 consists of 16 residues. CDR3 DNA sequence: TGCGCCAGCAGCCTAAGGGAGACAGGGGAAACAGATACGCAGTATTTT. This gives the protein CASSLRETGETDTQYF.

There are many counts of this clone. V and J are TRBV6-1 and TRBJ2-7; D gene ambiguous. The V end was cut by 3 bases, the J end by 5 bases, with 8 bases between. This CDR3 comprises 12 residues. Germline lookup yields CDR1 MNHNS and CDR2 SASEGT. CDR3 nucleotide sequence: TGTGCCAGCAGTGATTCAGTGGACGAGCAGTACTTC. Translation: CASSDSVDEQYF.

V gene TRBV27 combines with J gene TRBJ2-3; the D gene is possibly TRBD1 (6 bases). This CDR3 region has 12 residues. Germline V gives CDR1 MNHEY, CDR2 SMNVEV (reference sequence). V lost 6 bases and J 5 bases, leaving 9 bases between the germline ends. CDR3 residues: CASRGAQDTQYF. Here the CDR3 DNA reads TGTGCCAGCAGGGGGGCCCAAGATACGCAGTATTTT.

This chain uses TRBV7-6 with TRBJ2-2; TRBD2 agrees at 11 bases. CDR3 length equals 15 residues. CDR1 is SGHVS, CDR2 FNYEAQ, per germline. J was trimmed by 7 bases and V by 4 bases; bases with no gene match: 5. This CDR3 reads CASSSSGRRYGELFF. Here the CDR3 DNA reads TGTGCCAGCAGCTCTAGCGGGAGGCGTTACGGGGAGCTGTTTTTT.

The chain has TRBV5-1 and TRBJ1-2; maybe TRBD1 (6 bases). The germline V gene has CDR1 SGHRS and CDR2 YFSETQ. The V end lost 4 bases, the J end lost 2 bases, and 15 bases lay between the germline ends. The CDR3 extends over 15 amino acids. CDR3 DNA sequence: TGCGCCAGCAGCAGGGAACAGGGAGGGAACTATGGCTACACCTTC. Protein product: CASSREQGGNYGYTF.

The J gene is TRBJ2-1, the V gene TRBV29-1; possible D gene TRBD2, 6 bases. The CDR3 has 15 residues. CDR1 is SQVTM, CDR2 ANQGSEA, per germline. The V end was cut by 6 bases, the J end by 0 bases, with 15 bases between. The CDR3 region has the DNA TGCAGCGTCTGGGGGGACGAGAGCTCCTACAATGAGCAGTTCTTC. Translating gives CSVWGDESSYNEQFF.

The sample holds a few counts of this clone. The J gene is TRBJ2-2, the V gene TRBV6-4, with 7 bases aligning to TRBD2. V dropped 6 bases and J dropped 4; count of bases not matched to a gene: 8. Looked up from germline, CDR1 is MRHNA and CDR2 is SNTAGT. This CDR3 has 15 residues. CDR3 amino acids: CASSELAESTGELFF. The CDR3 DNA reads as TGTGCCAGCAGCGAGCTAGCGGAGTCCACCGGGGAGCTGTTTTTT.

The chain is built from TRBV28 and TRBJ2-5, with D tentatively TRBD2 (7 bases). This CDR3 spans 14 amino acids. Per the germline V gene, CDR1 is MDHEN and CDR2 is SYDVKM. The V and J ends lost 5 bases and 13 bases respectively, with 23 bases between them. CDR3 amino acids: CASSPSLTHRGGYF. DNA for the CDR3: TGTGCCAGCAGTCCGTCATTAACGCATAGGGGGGGGTACTTC. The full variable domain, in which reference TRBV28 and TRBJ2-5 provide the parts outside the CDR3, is DVKVTQSSRYLVKRTGEKVFLECVQDMDHENMFWYRQDPGLGLRLIYFSYDVKMKEKGDIPEGYSVSREKKERFSLILESASTNQTSMYLCASSPSLTHRGGYFGPGTRLLVL.